This T cell receptor beta chain was retrieved from a study of follicular helper T cells after annual influenza vaccination. Background on the study: For some subjects, blood spans the 2013-2014, 2014-2015 and 2015-2016 annual vaccinations.

TCRdb's table, derived via immunoSEQ multiplex PCR, lists solely in-frame clones and lacks some. In the table there are over 25,000 clones, roughly 80% of which are singletons. Time point noted: 2014-2015 season, pre-vaccination. Between 40 and 100 mL of blood was drawn per time point. Germline V gene lookup returns CDR1 LNHNV and CDR2 YYDKDF (reference sequence). The CDR3 extends over 16 amino acids. V lost 0 bases and J 2 bases, leaving 14 bases between the germline ends. Study-wide results and limits: ICOS-CD38- cTfh most often held earlier Day 7 ICOS+CD38+ clones. ICOS+CD38+ cTfh clonality change tracked circulating plasmablast frequency change.

As to this clone: Its antigen is as yet unknown.

The source was CXCR5+ CD38- circulating T follicular helper cells from blood, collected on the day of influenza vaccination. Sample subset: circulating Tfh, non-naive CD4+CXCR5+PD-1+ (ICOS+CD38+ or ICOS-CD38-). V is TRBV15 and J is TRBJ2-7, with a tentative D call TRBD2 (6 bases). This TCR was sampled from an adult who received the influenza vaccine. Here the CDR3 DNA reads TGTGCCACCAGCAGAGATTTCGGGGGTACACCCTACGAGCAGTACTTC. Residues: CATSRDFGGTPYEQYF.